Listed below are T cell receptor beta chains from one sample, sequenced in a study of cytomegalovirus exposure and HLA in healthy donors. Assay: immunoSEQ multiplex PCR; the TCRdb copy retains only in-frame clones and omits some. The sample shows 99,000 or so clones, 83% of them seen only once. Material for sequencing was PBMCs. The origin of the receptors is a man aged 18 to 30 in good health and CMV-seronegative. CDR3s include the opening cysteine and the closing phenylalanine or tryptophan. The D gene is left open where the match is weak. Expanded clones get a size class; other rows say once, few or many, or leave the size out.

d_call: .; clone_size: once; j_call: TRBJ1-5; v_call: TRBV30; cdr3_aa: CAWSVLQGRGDQPQHF; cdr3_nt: TGTGCCTGGAGTGTATTGCAGGGAAGGGGTGATCAGCCCCAGCATTTT
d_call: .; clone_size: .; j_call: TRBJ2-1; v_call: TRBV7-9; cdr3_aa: CASSLQSRPQDEQFF; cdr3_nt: TGTGCCAGCAGCTTACAGAGCAGGCCGCAAGATGAGCAGTTCTTC
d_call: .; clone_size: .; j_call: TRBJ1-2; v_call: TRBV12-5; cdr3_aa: CASGFSLGGGDGYTF; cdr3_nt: TGTGCTAGTGGTTTCTCGCTGGGAGGGGGGGATGGCTACACCTTC
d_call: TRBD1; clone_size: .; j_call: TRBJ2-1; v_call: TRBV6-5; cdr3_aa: CASKRGQGANEQFF; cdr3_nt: TGTGCCAGCAAGAGAGGGCAGGGGGCAAATGAGCAGTTCTTC
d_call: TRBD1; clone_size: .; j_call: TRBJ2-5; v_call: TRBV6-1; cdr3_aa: CASSEGVRTGMAETQYF; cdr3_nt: TGTGCCAGCAGTGAAGGGGTTCGGACAGGGATGGCGGAGACCCAGTACTTC
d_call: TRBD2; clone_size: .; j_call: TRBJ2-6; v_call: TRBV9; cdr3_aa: CASSVETSGISGANVLTF; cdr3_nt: TGTGCCAGCAGCGTAGAGACTAGCGGTATCTCTGGGGCCAACGTCCTGACTTTC
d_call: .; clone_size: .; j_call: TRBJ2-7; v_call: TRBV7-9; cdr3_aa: CSSTRGGFYEQYF; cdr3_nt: TGTTCCAGCACGAGGGGGGGCTTTTACGAGCAGTACTTC
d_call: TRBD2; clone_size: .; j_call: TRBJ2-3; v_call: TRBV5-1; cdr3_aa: CASSFLAGEDTQYF; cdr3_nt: TGCGCCAGCAGCTTTCTAGCGGGGGAGGATACGCAGTATTTT
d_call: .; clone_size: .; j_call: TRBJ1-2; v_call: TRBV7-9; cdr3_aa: CASSLVQTTINYGYTF; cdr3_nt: TGTGCCAGCAGCTTAGTGCAGACTACTATTAACTATGGCTACACCTTC
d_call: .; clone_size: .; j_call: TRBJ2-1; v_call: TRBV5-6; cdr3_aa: CASSLDFSRSYNEQFF; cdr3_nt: TGTGCCAGCAGCTTGGATTTCTCGCGGTCCTACAATGAGCAGTTCTTC
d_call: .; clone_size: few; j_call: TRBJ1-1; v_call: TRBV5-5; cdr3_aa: CASSLVRQGSPEAFF; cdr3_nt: TGTGCCAGCAGCTTGGTCCGCCAGGGGAGCCCGGAAGCTTTCTTT
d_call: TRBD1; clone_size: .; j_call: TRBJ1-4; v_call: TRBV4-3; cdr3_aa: CASSEGDRVEKLFF; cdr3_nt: TGCGCCAGCAGCGAAGGGGACAGGGTCGAAAAACTGTTTTTT
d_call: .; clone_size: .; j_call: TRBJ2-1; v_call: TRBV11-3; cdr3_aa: CASSFVFDNEQFF; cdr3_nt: TGTGCCAGCAGCTTCGTCTTCGACAATGAGCAGTTCTTC
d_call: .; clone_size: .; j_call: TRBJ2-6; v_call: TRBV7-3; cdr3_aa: CASGQGGSGANVLTF; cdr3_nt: TGTGCCAGCGGGCAGGGGGGATCTGGGGCCAACGTCCTGACTTTC
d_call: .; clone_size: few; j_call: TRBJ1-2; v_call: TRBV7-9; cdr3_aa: CASSPLVRGGGYTF; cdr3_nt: TGTGCCAGCAGCCCCCTTGTCAGGGGAGGGGGCTACACCTTC
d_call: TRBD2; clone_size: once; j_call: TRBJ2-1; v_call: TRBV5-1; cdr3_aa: CASSSPSGTYNEQFF; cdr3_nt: TGCGCCAGCAGCTCCCCTAGCGGGACGTATAATGAGCAGTTCTTC
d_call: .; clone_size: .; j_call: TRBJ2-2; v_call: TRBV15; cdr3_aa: CATSNWVAVNTGELFF; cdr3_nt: TGTGCCACTTCAAATTGGGTGGCGGTGAACACCGGGGAGCTGTTTTTT
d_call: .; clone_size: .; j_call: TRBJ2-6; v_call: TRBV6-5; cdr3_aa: CASRLQGSGANVLTF; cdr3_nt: TGTGCCAGCAGGTTACAGGGCTCTGGGGCCAACGTCCTGACTTTC
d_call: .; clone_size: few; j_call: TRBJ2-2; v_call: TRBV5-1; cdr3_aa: CASSLTGDTGELFF; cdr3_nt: TGCGCCAGCAGCTTAACGGGAGACACCGGGGAGCTGTTTTTT
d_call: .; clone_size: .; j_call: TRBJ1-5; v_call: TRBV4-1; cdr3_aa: CASSQGGGASNQPQHF; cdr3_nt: TGCGCCAGCAGCCAAGGGGGGGGCGCGAGCAATCAGCCCCAGCATTTT
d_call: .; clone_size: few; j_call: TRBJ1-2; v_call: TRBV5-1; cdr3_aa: CASSPATGTNYGYTF; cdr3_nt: TGCGCCAGCAGCCCCGCAACGGGGACTAACTATGGCTACACCTTC
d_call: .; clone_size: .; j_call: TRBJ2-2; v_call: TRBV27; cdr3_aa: CASSLFAGAGELFF; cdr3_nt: TGTGCCAGCAGTTTATTCGCAGGGGCCGGGGAGCTGTTTTTT
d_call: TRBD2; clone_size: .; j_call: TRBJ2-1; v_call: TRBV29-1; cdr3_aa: CSGGLADSVNEQFF; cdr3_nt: TGCAGCGGGGGACTAGCGGATTCAGTCAATGAGCAGTTCTTC
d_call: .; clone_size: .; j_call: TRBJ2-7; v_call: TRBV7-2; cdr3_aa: CASSSVPNSYEQYF; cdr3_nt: TGTGCCAGCAGCTCGGTACCGAACTCCTACGAGCAGTACTTC
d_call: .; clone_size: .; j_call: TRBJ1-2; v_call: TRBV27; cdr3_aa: CASTPGTGGGYTF; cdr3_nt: TGTGCCAGCACTCCCGGCACCGGGGGGGGCTACACCTTC
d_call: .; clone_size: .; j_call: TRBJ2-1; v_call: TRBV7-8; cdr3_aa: CASSLVPGSSYNEQFF; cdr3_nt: TGTGCCAGCAGCTTAGTACCGGGGAGCTCCTACAATGAGCAGTTCTTC
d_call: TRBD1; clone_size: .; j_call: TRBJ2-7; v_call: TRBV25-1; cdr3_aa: CASRMTGDEQYF; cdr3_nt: TGTGCCAGCAGAATGACAGGGGACGAGCAGTACTTC
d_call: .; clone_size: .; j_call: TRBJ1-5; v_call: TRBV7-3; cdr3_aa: CASSLGLGSSNQPQHF; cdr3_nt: TGTGCCAGCAGCTTAGGGCTTGGCAGTAGCAATCAGCCCCAGCATTTT
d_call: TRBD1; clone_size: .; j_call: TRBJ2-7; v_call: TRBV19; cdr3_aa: CASSLRDRFHEQYF; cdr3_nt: TGTGCCAGTAGTCTTCGGGACAGGTTCCACGAGCAGTACTTC